The 8 T cell receptor beta chains below come from one sample, sequenced in a study of cytomegalovirus exposure and HLA in healthy donors. Primers: 60 Vbeta forward and 13 Jbeta reverse. Here immunoSEQ multiplex PCR was the method, and the copy in TCRdb shows in-frame clones only, minus some. The table has roughly 150,000 clones, roughly 85% seen once. Sequencing was carried out using PBMCs. All receptors derive from a male donor in good health and CMV-seronegative.

V usage is TRBV10-2 and J usage is TRBJ2-7; D is possibly TRBD1 (5 bases). V was cut by 4 bases and J by 3 bases, with 13 bases left in between. CDR1 WSHSY and CDR2 SAAADI come from the germline V gene. The CDR3 runs 14 residues. The CDR3 loop is CASSGLGADYEQYF. As DNA, the CDR3 is TGCGCCAGCAGTGGTCTAGGGGCAGACTACGAGCAGTACTTC.

The V gene is TRBV12-5, the J gene TRBJ2-5; 10 bases map to TRBD1. The CDR3 runs 16 residues. The V gene end was trimmed by 5 bases and the J gene end by 5 bases; junction bases not matched to a gene: 11. Germline assignment: CDR1 LGHNT and CDR2 FRNRAP. The CDR3 here is CASGRGTGALQETQYF. For the CDR3, the DNA is TGTGCTAGTGGTCGAGGGACAGGGGCTCTCCAGGAGACCCAGTACTTC.

V is TRBV13 and J is TRBJ2-1; 14 nucleotides align to TRBD2. V gave up 5 bases and J gave up 6 bases; unmatched junction bases: 15. CDR1 and CDR2 from the germline V gene are PRHDT and FYEKMQ (reference sequence). The CDR3 totals 19 residues. This chain's CDR3 is CASSGPPGLAGEKGNEQFF. For the CDR3, the DNA is TGTGCCAGCAGCGGACCTCCGGGACTAGCGGGAGAAAAGGGCAATGAGCAGTTCTTC.

This chain uses TRBV5-1 with TRBJ2-3; D is perhaps TRBD2 (6 bases). This CDR3 comprises 15 residues. In germline, CDR1 is SGHRS, CDR2 YFSETQ. With 2 bases removed from V and 2 bases from J, the gap between germline ends came to 12 bases. As DNA, the CDR3 is TGCGCCAGCAGCTTCGGTCCGGGGGTCACAGATACGCAGTATTTT. Translating it yields CASSFGPGVTDTQYF.

J is TRBJ2-7 and V is TRBV4-1; possible D gene TRBD2, 5 bases. This CDR3 is built from 15 residues. CDR1 is MGHRA and CDR2 is YSYEKL in the germline V gene. The V and J ends lost 4 bases and 2 bases respectively, with 15 bases between them. The CDR3 loop is CASSPIGVSPYEQYF. The CDR3 coding sequence is TGCGCCAGCAGCCCGATCGGGGTATCGCCCTACGAGCAGTACTTC.

The chain couples TRBV11-3 to TRBJ2-1; D is possibly TRBD1 (5 bases). Trimming stripped 1 base from V and 5 bases from J, with 12 bases between. Germline lookup yields CDR1 SGHNT and CDR2 YENEEA. CDR3 length: 15 amino acids. CDR3 amino acids: CASSLGTTGNNEQFF. In DNA, the CDR3 is TGTGCCAGCAGCTTAGGCACTACAGGCAACAATGAGCAGTTCTTC.

The table lists this clone with a few counts. J is TRBJ2-5 and V is TRBV7-3, with 9 nucleotides matching TRBD2. The J call is uncertain, as TRBJ2-7 better fits the DNA end. Per the germline V gene, CDR1 is SGHTA and CDR2 is FQGTGA. The CDR3 contains 14 residues. This chain's CDR3 is CASSLGGGAYEQYF. The CDR3 coding sequence is TGTGCCAGCAGCTTAGGCGGGGGGGCCTACGAGCAGTACTTC.

As for this clone: The germline gene is not matched at one end of the junction; a read error may be the cause. This chain connects TRBV4-1 to TRBJ2-1; 10 nucleotides agree with TRBD2. This CDR3 spans 12 amino acids. The V gene's germline CDR1 is MGHRA and CDR2 YSYEKL. The CDR3, as DNA: TGCGCCAGCAGCCTTACTAGCGGGGATCTGGTCTTC. It translates to CASSLTSGDLVF.